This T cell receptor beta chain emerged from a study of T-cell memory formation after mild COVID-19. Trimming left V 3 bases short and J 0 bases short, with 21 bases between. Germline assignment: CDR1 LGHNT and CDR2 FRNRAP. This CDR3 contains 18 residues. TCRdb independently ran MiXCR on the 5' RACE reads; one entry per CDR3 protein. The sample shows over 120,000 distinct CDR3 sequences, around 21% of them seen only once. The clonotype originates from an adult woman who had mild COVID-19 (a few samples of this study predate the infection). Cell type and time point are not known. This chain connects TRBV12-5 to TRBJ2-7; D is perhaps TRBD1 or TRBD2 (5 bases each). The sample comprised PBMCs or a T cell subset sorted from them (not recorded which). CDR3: CASGFYGTAGAPSYEQYF. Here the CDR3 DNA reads TGTGCTAGTGGTTTCTATGGGACGGCGGGCGCCCCCTCCTACGAGCAGTACTTC.